Given below is one T cell receptor beta chain in context. As yet, its antigen is unknown. These data belong to a study of cytomegalovirus exposure and HLA in healthy donors. General study findings and limits: A few CMV-associated chains were confirmed in vitro to be specific for CMV antigens.

PCR was performed using 60 Vbeta and 13 Jbeta primers. Clones were sequenced by immunoSEQ multiplex PCR, and TCRdb holds only the in-frame ones, with some missing. The sample consists of roughly 130,000 clones, approximately 72% of them appearing once. The source is a man between 18 and 29 years old in good health and CMV-seronegative. Source material: PBMCs.

The chain's CDR3 is CASRRERNTEAFF. Written as DNA, the CDR3 is TGTGCCAGCAGGAGGGAGAGAAACACTGAAGCTTTCTTT. The rearrangement joins TRBV6-4 to TRBJ1-1; D is unclear. Germline lookup yields CDR1 MRHNA and CDR2 SNTAGT. The CDR3 spans 13 residues. V lost 6 bases to trimming and J lost 2 bases, with 10 bases between them.